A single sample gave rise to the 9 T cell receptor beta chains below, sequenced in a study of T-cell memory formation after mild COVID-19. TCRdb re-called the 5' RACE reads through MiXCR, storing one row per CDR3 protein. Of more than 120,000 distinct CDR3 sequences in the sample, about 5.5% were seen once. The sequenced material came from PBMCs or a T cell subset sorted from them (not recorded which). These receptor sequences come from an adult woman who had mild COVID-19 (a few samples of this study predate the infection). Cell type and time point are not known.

Written as DNA, the CDR3 is TGTGCCAGCAGCGTAGTAGGACAGTCCTACAATGAGCAGTTCTTC. This encodes CASSVVGQSYNEQFF. The chain has TRBV9 and TRBJ2-1; D is perhaps TRBD1 (6 bases). Per germline, CDR1 SGDLS and CDR2 YYNGEE. V gave up 0 bases and J gave up 1 base, with 8 bases separating them. CDR3 length: 15 residues.

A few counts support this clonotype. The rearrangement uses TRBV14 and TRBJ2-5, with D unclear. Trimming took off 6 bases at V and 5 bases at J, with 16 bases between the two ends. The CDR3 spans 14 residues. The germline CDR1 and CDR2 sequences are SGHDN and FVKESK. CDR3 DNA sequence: TGTGCCAGCAGAAAAACTTTAGTGGATGAGACCCAGTACTTC. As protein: CASRKTLVDETQYF.

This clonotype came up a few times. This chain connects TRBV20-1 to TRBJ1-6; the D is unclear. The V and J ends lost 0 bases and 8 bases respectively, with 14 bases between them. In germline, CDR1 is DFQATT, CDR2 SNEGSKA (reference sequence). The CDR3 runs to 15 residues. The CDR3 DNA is TGCAGTGCTAGAGATGTCGAGACCCCATATTCACCCCTCCACTTT. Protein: CSARDVETPYSPLHF.

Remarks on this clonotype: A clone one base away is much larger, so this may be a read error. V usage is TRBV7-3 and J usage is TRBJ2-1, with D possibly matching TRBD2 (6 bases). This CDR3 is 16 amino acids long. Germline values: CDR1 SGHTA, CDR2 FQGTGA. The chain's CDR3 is CAISLIGGASYNEQFF. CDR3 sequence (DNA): TGTGCCATCAGCTTAATAGGAGGGGCCTCCTACAATGAGCAGTTCTTC.

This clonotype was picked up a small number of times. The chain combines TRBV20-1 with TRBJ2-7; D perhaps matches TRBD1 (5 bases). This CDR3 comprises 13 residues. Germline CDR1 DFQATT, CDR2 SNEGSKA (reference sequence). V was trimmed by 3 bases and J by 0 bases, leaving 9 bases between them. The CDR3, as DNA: TGCAGTGCTAGCCAGGGTTTCTCCTACGAGCAGTACTTC. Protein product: CSASQGFSYEQYF.

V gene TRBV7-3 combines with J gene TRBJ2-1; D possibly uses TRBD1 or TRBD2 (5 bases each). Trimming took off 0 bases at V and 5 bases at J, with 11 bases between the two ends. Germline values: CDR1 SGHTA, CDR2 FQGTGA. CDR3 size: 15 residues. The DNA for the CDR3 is TGTGCCAGCAGCTTAACGGTCGGGGCCCACAATGAGCAGTTCTTC. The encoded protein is CASSLTVGAHNEQFF.

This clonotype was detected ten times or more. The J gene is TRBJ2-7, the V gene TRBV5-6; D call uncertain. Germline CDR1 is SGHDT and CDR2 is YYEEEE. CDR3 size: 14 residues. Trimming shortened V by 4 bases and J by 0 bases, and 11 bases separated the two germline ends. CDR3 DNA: TGTGCCAGCAGCGTAAGGCCAGACTCCTACGAGCAGTACTTC. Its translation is CASSVRPDSYEQYF. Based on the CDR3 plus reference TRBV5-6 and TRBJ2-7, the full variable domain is DAGVTQSPTHLIKTRGQQVTLRCSPKSGHDTVSWYQQALGQGPQFIFQYYEEEERQRGNFPDRFSGHQFPNYSSELNVNALLLGDSALYLCASSVRPDSYEQYFGPGTRLTVT.

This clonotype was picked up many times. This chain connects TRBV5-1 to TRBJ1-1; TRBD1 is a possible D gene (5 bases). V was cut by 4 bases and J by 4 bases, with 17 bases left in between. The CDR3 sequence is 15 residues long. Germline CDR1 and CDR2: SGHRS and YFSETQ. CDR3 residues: CASSTGDHGVTEAFF. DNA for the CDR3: TGCGCCAGCAGCACCGGGGACCACGGGGTCACTGAAGCTTTCTTT.

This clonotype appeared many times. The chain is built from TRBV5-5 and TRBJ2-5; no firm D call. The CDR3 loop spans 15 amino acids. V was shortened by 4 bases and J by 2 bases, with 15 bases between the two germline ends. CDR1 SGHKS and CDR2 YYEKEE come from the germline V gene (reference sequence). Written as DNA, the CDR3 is TGTGCCAGCAGCATATCAGGACGGCTACAAGAGACCCAGTACTTC. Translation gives CASSISGRLQETQYF. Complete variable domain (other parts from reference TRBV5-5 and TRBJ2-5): DAGVTQSPTHLIKTRGQQVTLRCSPISGHKSVSWYQQVLGQGPQFIFQYYEKEERGRGNFPDRFSARQFPNYSSELNVNALLLGDSALYLCASSISGRLQETQYFGPGTRLLVL.